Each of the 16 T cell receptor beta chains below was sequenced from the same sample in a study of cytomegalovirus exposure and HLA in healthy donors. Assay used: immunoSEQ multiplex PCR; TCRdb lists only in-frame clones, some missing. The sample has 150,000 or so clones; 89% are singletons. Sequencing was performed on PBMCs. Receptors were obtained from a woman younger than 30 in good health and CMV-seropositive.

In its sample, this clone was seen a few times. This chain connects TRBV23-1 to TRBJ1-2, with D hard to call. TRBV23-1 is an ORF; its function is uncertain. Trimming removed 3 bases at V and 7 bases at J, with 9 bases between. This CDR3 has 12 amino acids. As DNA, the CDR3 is TGCGCCAGCAGTCATTCAGTGGCTGGCTACACCTTC. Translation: CASSHSVAGYTF.

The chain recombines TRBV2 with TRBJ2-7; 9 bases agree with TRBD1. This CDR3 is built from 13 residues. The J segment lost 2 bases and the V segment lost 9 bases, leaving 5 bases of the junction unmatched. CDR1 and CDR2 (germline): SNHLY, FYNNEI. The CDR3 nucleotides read TGTGCCAGAGGACAGGGGCTAACCTACGAGCAGTACTTC. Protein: CARGQGLTYEQYF.

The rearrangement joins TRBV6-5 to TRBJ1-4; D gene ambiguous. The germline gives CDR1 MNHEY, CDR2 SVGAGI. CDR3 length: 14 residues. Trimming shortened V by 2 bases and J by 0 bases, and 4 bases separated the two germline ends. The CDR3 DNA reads TGTGCCAGCAGTTACCGAGCAACTAATGAAAAACTGTTTTTT. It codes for CASSYRATNEKLFF.

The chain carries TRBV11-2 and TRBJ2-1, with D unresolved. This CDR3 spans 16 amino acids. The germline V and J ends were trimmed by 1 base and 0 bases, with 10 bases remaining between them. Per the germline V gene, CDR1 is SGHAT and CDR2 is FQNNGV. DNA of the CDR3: TGTGCCAGCAGCTTAGCACCAGGCAGCTCCTACAATGAGCAGTTCTTC. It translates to CASSLAPGSSYNEQFF. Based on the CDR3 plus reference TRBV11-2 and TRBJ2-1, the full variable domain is EAGVAQSPRYKIIEKRQSVAFWCNPISGHATLYWYQQILGQGPKLLIQFQNNGVVDDSQLPKDRFSAERLKGVDSTLKIQPAKLEDSAVYLCASSLAPGSSYNEQFFGPGTRLTVL.

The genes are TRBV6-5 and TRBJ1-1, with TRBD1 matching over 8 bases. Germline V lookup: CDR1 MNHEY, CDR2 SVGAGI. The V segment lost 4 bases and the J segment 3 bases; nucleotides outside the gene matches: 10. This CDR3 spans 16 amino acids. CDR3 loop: CASSSGGGRADTEAFF. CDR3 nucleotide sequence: TGTGCCAGCAGTTCAGGGGGCGGAAGAGCGGACACTGAAGCTTTCTTT.

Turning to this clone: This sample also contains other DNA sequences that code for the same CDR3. The DNA of the CDR3 is TGTGCCAGCTCACCGGGGACAGGGTCCTACGAGCAGTACTTC. Encoded protein: CASSPGTGSYEQYF. The rearrangement uses TRBV18 and TRBJ2-7; 9 bases are a match to TRBD1. CDR1 and CDR2 from the germline V gene are KGHSH and LQKENI. V lost 3 bases, J lost 1 base, and 1 base stayed unmatched. The CDR3 length is 14 residues.

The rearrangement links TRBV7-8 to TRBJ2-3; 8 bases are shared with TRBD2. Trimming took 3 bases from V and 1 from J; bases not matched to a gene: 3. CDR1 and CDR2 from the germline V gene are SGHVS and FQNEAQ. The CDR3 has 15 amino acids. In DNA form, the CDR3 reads TGTGCCAGCAGCTTGGGACTAGGGGGCACAGATACGCAGTATTTT. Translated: CASSLGLGGTDTQYF.

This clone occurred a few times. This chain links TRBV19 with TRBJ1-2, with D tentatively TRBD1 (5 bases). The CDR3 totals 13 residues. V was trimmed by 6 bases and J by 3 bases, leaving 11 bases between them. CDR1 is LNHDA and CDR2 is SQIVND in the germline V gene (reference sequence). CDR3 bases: TGTGCCAGTAGACAGGCGAGCCACTATGGCTACACCTTC. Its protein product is CASRQASHYGYTF.

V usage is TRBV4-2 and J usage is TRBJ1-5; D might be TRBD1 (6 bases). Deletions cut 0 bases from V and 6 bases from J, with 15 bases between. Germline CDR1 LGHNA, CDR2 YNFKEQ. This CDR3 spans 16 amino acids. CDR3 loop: CASSQDVDRSAQPQHF. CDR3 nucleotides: TGTGCCAGCAGCCAAGATGTCGACAGGTCGGCTCAGCCCCAGCATTTT.

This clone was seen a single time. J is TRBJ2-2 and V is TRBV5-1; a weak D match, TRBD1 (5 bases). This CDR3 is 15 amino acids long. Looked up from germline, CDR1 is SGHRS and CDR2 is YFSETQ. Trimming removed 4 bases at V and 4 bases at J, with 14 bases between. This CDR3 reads CASSEWGRVTGELFF. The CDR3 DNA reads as TGCGCCAGCAGCGAATGGGGCAGGGTCACCGGGGAGCTGTTTTTT.

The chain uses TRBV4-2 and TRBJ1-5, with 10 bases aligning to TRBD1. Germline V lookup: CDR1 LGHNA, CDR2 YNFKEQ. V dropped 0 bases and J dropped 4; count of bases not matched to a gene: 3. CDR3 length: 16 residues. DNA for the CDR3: TGTGCCAGCAGCCAAGATAGACAGGGGGCAAATCAGCCCCAGCATTTT. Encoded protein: CASSQDRQGANQPQHF.

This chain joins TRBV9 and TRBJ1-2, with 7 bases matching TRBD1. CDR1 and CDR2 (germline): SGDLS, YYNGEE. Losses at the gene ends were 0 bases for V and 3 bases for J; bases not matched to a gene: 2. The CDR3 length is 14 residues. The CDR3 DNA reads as TGTGCCAGCAGCGTAGAAGACAGGGACTATGGCTACACCTTC. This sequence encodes CASSVEDRDYGYTF.

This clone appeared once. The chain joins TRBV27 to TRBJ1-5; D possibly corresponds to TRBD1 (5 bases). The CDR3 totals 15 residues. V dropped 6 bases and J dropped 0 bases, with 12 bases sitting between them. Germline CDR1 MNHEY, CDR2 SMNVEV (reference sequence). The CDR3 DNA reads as TGTGCCAGCAGGCTGAAAGGGGTTAGCAATCAGCCCCAGCATTTT. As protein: CASRLKGVSNQPQHF.

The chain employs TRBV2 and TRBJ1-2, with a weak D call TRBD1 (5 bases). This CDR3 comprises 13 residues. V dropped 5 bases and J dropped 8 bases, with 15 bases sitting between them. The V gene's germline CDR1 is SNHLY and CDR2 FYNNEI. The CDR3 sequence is CASSTDSVGGYTF. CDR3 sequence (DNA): TGTGCCAGCAGTACTGACAGCGTCGGGGGCTACACCTTC.

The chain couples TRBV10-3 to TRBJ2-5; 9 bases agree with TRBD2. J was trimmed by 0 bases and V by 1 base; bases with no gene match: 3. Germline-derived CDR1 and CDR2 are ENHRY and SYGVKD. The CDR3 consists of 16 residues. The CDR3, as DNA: TGTGCCATCAGTGAGTTCCTAGCGGGGTACCAAGAGACCCAGTACTTC. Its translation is CAISEFLAGYQETQYF.

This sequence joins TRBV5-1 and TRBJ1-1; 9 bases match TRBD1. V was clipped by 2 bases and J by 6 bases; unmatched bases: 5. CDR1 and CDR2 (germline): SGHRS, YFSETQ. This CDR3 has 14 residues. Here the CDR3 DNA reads TGCGCCAGCAGCTTTGGACAGGGGAAGTCTGAAGCTTTCTTT. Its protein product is CASSFGQGKSEAFF.